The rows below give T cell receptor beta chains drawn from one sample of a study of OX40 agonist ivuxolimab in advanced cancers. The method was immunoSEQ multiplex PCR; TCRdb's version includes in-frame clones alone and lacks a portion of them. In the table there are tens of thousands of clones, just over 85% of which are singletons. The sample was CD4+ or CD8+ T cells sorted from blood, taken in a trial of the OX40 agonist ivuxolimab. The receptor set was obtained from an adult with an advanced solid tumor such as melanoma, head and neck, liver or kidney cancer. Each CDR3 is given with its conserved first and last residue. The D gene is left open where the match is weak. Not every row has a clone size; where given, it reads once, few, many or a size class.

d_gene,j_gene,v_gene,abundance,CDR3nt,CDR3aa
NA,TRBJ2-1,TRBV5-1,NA,TGCGCCAGCAGCTTGGAGGCAGCGGATGAGCAGTTCTTC,CASSLEAADEQFF
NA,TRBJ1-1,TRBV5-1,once,TGCGCCAGCAGCTTGGCAGTATCCACTGAAGCTTTCTTT,CASSLAVSTEAFF
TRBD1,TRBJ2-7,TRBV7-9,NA,TGTGCCAGCAGCTCGTCGACAGGGTCCTACGAGCAGTACTTC,CASSSSTGSYEQYF
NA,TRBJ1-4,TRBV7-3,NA,TGTGCCAGCAGCTTAACAGTGGGTGAAAAACTGTTTTTT,CASSLTVGEKLFF
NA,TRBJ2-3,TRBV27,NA,TGTGCCAGCACGAGATCGGTTCTAGATACGCAGTATTTT,CASTRSVLDTQYF
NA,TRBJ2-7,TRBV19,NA,TGTGCCAGTAGTATGACTCCAGACCTATCCTACGAGCAGTACTTC,CASSMTPDLSYEQYF
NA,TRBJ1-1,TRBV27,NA,TGTGCCAGCAGTTGGGGGGGCTTGAACACTGAAGCTTTCTTT,CASSWGGLNTEAFF
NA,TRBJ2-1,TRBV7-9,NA,TGTGCCAGCAGCCCAGGGGCGACTGGCTCCTACAATGAGCAGTTCTTC,CASSPGATGSYNEQFF
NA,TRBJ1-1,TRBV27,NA,TGTGCCAGCACTAGTATTAACTCGAACACTGAAGCTTTCTTT,CASTSINSNTEAFF
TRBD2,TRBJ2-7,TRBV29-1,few,TGCAGCGTTGAAGATTCAAAGCGGGAGGGGGCCAATGGGCAGTACTTC,CSVEDSKREGANGQYF
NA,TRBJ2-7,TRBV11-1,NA,TGTGCCAGCAGCTTGGGCGACTGGGACTCCGTCTCCTACGAGCAGTACTTC,CASSLGDWDSVSYEQYF
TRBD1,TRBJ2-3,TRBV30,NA,TGTGCCTGGAGTATTACAGGGGTAAGCACAGATACGCAGTATTTT,CAWSITGVSTDTQYF
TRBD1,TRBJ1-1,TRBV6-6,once,TGTGCCAGCAGTTACGAGACAGGGCCAAACACTGAAGCTTTCTTT,CASSYETGPNTEAFF
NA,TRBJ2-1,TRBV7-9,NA,TGTGCCAGCAGCTATAGTGATGAGCAGTTCTTC,CASSYSDEQFF
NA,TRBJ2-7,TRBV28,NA,TGTGCCAGCAGTTTGGGGGGGCCCCACTACGAGCAGTACTTC,CASSLGGPHYEQYF
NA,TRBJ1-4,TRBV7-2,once,TGTGCCAGCAGCTTAACGGGTCGGTGGGCAACTAATGAAAAACTGTTTTTT,CASSLTGRWATNEKLFF
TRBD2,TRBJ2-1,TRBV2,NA,TGTGCCAGCGTGGACTTGTTAGCGGGGGAAAAAAGTGAGCAGTTCTTC,CASVDLLAGEKSEQFF
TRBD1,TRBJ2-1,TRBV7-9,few,TGTGCCAGCAGCGGGGACAGGGCCAATGAGCAGTTCTTC,CASSGDRANEQFF
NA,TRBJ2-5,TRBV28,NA,TGTGCCAGCACTCCCCGACCGAGGACCCAAGAGACCCAGTACTTC,CASTPRPRTQETQYF
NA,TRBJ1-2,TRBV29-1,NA,TGCAGCGTTGTAACAGCAGGTACTAACTATGGCTACACCTTC,CSVVTAGTNYGYTF
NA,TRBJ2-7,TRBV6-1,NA,TGTGCCAGCAGTGAAGCGGGACCCCCTCAGTCTTACGAGCAGTACTTC,CASSEAGPPQSYEQYF
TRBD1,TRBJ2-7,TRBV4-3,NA,TGCGCCAGCAGCCAAGGGACAGGGAGCTCCTACGAGCAGTACTTC,CASSQGTGSSYEQYF
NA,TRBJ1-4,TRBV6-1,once,TGTGCCAGCAGTGAGGACTTGAGGGCAACTAATGAAAAACTGTTTTTT,CASSEDLRATNEKLFF